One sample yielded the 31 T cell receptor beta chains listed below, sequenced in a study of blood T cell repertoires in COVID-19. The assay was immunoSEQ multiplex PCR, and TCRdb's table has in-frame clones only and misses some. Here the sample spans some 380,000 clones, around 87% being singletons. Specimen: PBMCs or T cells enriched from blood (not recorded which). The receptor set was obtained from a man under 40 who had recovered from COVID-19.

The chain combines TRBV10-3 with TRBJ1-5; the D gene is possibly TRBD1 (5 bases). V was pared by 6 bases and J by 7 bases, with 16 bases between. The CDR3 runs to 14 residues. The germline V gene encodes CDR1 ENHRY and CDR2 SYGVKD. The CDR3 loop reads CAIRDAGGDQPQHF. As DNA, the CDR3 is TGTGCCATCAGGGACGCCGGGGGGGACCAGCCCCAGCATTTT.

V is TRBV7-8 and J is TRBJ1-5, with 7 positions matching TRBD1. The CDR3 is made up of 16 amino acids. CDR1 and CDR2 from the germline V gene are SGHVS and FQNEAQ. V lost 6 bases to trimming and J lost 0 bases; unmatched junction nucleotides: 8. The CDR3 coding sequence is TGTGCCAGCAGGGGGTCAGGGGGGTATAGCAATCAGCCCCAGCATTTT. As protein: CASRGSGGYSNQPQHF.

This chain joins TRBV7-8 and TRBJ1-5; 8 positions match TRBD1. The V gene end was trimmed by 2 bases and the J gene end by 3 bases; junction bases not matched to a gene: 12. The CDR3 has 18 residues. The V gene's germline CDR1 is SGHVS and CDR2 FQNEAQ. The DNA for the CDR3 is TGTGCCAGCAGCTTATTTTCTCGGGACAGGAAAAACAATCAGCCCCAGCATTTT. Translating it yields CASSLFSRDRKNNQPQHF.

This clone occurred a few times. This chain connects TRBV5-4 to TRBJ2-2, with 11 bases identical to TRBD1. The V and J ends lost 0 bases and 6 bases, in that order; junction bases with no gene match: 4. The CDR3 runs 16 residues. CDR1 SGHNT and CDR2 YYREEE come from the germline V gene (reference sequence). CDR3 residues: CASSLGDRGIPGELFF. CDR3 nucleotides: TGTGCCAGCAGCTTGGGGGACAGGGGGATCCCCGGGGAGCTGTTTTTT.

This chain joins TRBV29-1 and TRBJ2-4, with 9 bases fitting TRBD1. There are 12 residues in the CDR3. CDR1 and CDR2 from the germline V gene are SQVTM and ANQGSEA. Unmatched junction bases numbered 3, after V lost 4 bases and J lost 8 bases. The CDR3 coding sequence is TGCAGCGTTGGACAGGGGGGACACATTCAGTACTTC. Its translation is CSVGQGGHIQYF.

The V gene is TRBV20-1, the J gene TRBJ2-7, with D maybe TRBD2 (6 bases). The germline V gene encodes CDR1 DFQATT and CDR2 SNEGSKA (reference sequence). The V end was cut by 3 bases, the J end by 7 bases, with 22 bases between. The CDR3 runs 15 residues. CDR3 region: CSASWPSGGAREQYF. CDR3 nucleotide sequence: TGCAGTGCTAGTTGGCCCAGCGGAGGGGCGCGGGAGCAGTACTTC.

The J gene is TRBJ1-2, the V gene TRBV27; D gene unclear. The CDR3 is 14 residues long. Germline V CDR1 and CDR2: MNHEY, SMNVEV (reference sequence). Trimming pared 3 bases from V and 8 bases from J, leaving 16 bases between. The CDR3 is CASSFSFAGSGYTF. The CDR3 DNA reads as TGTGCCAGCAGTTTCTCGTTTGCGGGAAGCGGCTACACCTTC.

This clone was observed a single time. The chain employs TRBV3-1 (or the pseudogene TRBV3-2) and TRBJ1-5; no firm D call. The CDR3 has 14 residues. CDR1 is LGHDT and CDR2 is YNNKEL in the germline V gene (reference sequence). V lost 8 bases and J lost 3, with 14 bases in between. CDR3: CASDVGVTNQPQHF. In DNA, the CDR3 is TGTGCCAGCGATGTGGGAGTAACCAATCAGCCCCAGCATTTT.

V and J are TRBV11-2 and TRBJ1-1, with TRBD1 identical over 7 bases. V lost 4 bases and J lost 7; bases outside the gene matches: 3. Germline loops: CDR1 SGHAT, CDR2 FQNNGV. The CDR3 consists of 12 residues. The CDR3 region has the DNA TGTGCCAGCAGCTCGTACAGGGGTGAAGCTTTCTTT. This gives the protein CASSSYRGEAFF.

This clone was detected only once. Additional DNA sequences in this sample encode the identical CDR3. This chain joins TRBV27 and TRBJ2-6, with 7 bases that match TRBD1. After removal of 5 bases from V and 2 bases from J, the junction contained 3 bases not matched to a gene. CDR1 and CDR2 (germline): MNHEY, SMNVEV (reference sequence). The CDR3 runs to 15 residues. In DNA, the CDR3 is TGTGCCAGCAGTCCCGACAGGGCTGGGGCCAACGTCCTGACTTTC. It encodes CASSPDRAGANVLTF.

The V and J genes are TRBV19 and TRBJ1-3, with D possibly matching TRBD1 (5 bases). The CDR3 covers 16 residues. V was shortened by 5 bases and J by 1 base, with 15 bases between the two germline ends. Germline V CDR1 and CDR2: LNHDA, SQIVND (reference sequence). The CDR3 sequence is CASSVQNGASGNTIYF. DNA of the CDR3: TGTGCCAGTAGTGTCCAGAATGGGGCTTCTGGAAACACCATATATTTT.

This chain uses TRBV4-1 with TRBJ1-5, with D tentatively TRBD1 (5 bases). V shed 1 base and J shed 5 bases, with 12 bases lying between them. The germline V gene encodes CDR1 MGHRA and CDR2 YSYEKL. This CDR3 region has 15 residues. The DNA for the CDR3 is TGCGCCAGCAGCCAAGGGGGCAGGCCCGATCAGCCCCAGCATTTT. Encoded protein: CASSQGGRPDQPQHF.

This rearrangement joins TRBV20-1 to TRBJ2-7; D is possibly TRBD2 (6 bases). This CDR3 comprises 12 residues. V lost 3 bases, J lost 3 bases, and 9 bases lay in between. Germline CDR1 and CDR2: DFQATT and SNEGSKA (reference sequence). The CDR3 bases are TGCAGTGCTAGTCGGAGGGACTACGAGCAGTACTTC. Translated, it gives CSASRRDYEQYF.

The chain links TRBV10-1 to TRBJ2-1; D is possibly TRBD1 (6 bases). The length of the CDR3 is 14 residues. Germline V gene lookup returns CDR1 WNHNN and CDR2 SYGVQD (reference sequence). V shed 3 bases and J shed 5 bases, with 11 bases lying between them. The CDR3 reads CASSDGTTHNEQFF. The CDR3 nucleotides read TGCGCCAGCAGTGACGGGACAACTCACAATGAGCAGTTCTTC.

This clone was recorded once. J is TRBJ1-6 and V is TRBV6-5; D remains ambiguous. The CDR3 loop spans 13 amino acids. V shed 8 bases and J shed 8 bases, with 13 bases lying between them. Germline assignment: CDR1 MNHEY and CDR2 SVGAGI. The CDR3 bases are TGTGCCAGCTTACTAGGCGGGGATTCACCCCTCCACTTT. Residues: CASLLGGDSPLHF.

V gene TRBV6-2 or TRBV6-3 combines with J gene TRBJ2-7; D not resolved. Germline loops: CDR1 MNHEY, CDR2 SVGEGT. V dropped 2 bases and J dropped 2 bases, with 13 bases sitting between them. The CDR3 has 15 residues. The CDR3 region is CASSYPQKLTYEQYF. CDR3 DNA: TGTGCCAGCAGTTACCCTCAAAAGCTTACCTACGAGCAGTACTTC.

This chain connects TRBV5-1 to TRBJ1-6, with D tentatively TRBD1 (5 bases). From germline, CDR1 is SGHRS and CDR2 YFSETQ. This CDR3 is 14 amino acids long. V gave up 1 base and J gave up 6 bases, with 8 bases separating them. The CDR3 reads CASSLPGGNSPLHF. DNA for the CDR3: TGCGCCAGCAGCTTGCCCGGGGGTAATTCACCCCTCCACTTT.

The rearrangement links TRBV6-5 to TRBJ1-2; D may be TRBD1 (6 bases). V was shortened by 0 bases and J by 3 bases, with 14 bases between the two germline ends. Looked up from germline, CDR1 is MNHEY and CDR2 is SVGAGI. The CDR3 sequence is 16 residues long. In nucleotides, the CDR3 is TGTGCCAGCAGTTACTCACAGGGCAGGGATGACTATGGCTACACCTTC. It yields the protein CASSYSQGRDDYGYTF.

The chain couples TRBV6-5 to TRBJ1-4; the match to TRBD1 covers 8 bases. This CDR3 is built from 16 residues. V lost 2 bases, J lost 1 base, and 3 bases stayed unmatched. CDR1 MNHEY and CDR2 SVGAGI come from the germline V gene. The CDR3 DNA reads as TGTGCCAGCAGTTACCGTGGACAGGGAACTAATGAAAAACTGTTTTTT. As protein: CASSYRGQGTNEKLFF.

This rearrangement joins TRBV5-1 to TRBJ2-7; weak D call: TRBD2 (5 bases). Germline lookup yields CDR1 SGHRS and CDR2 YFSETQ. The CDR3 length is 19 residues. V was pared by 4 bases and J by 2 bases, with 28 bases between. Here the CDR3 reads CASSPNKLLPGLGTYEQYF. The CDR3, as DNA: TGCGCCAGCAGCCCGAACAAGTTGTTGCCAGGACTCGGCACCTACGAGCAGTACTTC.

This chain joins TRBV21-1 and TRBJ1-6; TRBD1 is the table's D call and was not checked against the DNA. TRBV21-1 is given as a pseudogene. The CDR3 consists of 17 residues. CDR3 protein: CASSNNPPGSYNSPLHF. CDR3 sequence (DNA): TGTGCCAGCAGCAATAACCCCCCAGGGTCCTATAATTCACCCCTCCACTTT.

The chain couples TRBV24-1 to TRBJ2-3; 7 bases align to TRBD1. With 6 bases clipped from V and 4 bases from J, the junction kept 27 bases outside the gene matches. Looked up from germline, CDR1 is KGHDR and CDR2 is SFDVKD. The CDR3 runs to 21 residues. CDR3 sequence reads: CATSSSKDGGRGTYGADTQYF. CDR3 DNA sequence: TGTGCCACCAGTAGCTCTAAGGATGGGGGCAGGGGGACATATGGGGCAGATACGCAGTATTTT.

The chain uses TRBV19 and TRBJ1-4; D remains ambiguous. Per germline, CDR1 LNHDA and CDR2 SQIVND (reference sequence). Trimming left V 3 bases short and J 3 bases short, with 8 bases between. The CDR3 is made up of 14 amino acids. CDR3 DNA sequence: TGTGCCAGTAGTATGCGGGCGCCTAATGAAAAACTGTTTTTT. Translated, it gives CASSMRAPNEKLFF.

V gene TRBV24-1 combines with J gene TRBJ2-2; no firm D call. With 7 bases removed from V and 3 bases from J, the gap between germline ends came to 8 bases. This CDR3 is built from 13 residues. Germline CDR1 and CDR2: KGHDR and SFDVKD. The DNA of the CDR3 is TGTGCCACCAGCGGGTCTGACACCGGGGAGCTGTTTTTT. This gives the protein CATSGSDTGELFF.

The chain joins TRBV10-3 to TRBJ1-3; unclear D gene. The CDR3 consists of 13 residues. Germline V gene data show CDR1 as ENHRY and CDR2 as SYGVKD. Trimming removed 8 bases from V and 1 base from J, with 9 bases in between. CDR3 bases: TGTGCCATCCGGTTTGCGTCTGGAAACACCATATATTTT. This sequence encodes CAIRFASGNTIYF.

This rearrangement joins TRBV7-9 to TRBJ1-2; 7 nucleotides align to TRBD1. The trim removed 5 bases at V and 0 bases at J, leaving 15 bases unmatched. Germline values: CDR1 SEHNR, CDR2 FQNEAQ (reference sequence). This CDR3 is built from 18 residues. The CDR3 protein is CASSPERNRGLANYGYTF. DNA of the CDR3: TGTGCCAGCAGCCCGGAGAGGAACAGGGGACTAGCTAACTATGGCTACACCTTC. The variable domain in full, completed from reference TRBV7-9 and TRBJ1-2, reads DTGVSQNPRHKITKRGQNVTFRCDPISEHNRLYWYRQTLGQGPEFLTYFQNEAQLEKSRLLSDRFSAERPKGSFSTLEIQRTEQGDSAMYLCASSPERNRGLANYGYTFGSGTRLTVV.

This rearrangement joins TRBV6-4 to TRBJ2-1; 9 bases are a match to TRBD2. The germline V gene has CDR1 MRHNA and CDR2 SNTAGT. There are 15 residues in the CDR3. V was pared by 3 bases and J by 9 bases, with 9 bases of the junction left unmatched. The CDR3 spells CASSEERGVPREQFF. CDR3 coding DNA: TGTGCCAGCAGTGAAGAGCGGGGGGTCCCGCGTGAGCAGTTCTTC.

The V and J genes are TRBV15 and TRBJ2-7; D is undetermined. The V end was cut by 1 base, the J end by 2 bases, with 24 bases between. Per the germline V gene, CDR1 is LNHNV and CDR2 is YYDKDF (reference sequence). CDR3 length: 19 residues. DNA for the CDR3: TGTGCCACCAGCAGAGTTTGGCCCCCGGGTTCCTCACTTCCCTACGAGCAGTACTTC. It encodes CATSRVWPPGSSLPYEQYF.

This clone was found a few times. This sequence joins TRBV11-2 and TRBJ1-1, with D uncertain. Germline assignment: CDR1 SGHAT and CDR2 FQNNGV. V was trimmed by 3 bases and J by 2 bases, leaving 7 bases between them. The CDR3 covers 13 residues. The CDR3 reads CASSFLFNTEAFF. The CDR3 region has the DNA TGTGCCAGCAGCTTTCTCTTTAACACTGAAGCTTTCTTT.

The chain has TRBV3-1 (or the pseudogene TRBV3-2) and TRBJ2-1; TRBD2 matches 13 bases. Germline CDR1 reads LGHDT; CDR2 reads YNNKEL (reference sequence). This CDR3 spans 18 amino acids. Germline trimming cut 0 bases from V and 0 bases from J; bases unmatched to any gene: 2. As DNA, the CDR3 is TGTGCCAGCAGCCAAGAGACTAGCGGGGGGACCTCCTACAATGAGCAGTTCTTC. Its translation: CASSQETSGGTSYNEQFF.

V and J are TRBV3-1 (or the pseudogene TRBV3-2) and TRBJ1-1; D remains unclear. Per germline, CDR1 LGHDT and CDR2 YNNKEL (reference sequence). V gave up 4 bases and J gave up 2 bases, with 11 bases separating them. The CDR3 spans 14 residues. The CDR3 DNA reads TGTGCCAGCAGCCCCTTAGAGGGTAACACTGAAGCTTTCTTT. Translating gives CASSPLEGNTEAFF.